The rows below give T cell receptor beta chains drawn from one sample of a study of radiotherapy plus CTLA-4 blockade in lung cancer. TCRdb's table, derived via immunoSEQ multiplex PCR, lists solely in-frame clones and lacks some. Seen here are about 14,000 clones, 80% to 90% observed once, and the top ten hold under 15%. The sequencing here drew on peripheral blood, taken from a patient treated with radiotherapy plus ipilimumab. These receptors were obtained from a human donor with non-small cell lung cancer that progressed on radiotherapy plus ipilimumab. Some clones in this sample may be carry-over from other donors' samples. The CDR3 runs from the conserved cysteine through the conserved F or W. The order of the fields is V gene, J gene, clone size, D gene, CDR3 DNA, CDR3 protein. The D gene is left open where the match is weak. Expanded clones get a size class; other rows say once, few or many, or leave the size out.

V: TRBV30
J: TRBJ2-1
size: -
D: TRBD2
DNA: TGTGCCTGGAGTGTAGGGCTAGCGGGGGCCAAGTTCTTC
CDR3: CAWSVGLAGAKFF

V: TRBV9
J: TRBJ2-7
size: -
D: TRBD2
DNA: TGTGCCAGCAGCGCTAAGGGACTAGCATTCTACGAGCAGTACTTC
CDR3: CASSAKGLAFYEQYF

V: TRBV2
J: TRBJ1-2
size: -
D: TRBD1
DNA: TGTGCCAGCAGTGCCGGGACAGGGGGCTACTATGGCTACACCTTC
CDR3: CASSAGTGGYYGYTF

V: TRBV7-9
J: TRBJ2-2
size: -
D: TRBD2
DNA: TGTGCCAGCAGCTTCGGCCTAGCGGCAAACACCGGGGAGCTGTTTTTT
CDR3: CASSFGLAANTGELFF

V: TRBV2
J: TRBJ1-5
size: -
D: TRBD1
DNA: TGTGCCAGCAGGCAACAGGGGAATCAGCCCCAGCATTTT
CDR3: CASRQQGNQPQHF

V: TRBV5-1
J: TRBJ2-7
size: few
D: -
DNA: TGCGCCAGCAGCTTGGCAGGACTCCTCGAGGGGCAGTACTTC
CDR3: CASSLAGLLEGQYF

V: TRBV27
J: TRBJ2-1
size: -
D: -
DNA: TGTGCCAGCAGCCCTTTTCAGAACTACAATGAGCAGTTCTTC
CDR3: CASSPFQNYNEQFF

V: TRBV5-1
J: TRBJ2-5
size: -
D: -
DNA: TGCGCCAGCAGCTTAGAGGAGACCCAGTACTTC
CDR3: CASSLEETQYF

V: TRBV5-1
J: TRBJ2-7
size: -
D: TRBD2
DNA: TGCGCCAGCAGCAACGGGGGGGCCTATGAGCAGTACTTC
CDR3: CASSNGGAYEQYF

V: TRBV14
J: TRBJ2-1
size: -
D: TRBD2
DNA: TGTGCCAGCAGCCATATACCTCTAGCGGGAGACATCCCCAGTGAGCAGTTCTTC
CDR3: CASSHIPLAGDIPSEQFF

V: TRBV5-1
J: TRBJ1-3
size: -
D: -
DNA: TGCGCCAGCAGGGGCTCCGGAAAGGGAAACACCATATATTTT
CDR3: CASRGSGKGNTIYF

V: TRBV6-4
J: TRBJ1-2
size: -
D: -
DNA: TGTGCCAGCAGCCCAGAGGCTAACTATGGCTACACCTTC
CDR3: CASSPEANYGYTF

V: TRBV6-5
J: TRBJ2-7
size: once
D: -
DNA: TGTGCCAGCAGTTCCCAGAGGTCCTCCTACGAGCAGTACTTC
CDR3: CASSSQRSSYEQYF

V: TRBV7-2
J: TRBJ2-7
size: -
D: -
DNA: TGTGCCAGCAGCTTAGTTATAGGGAGCTCCTACGAGCAGTACTTC
CDR3: CASSLVIGSSYEQYF

V: TRBV2
J: TRBJ1-1
size: few
D: TRBD1
DNA: TGTGCCAGCAGTGAACCTACAGGGGACACTGAAGCTTTCTTT
CDR3: CASSEPTGDTEAFF

V: TRBV2
J: TRBJ2-7
size: -
D: -
DNA: TGTGCCAGCAGTGAAGCACGAGGACAGAACTACGAGCAGTACTTC
CDR3: CASSEARGQNYEQYF

V: TRBV9
J: TRBJ2-2
size: few
D: -
DNA: TGTGCCAGCAGCGTCCACACCATCACCGGGGAGCTGTTTTTT
CDR3: CASSVHTITGELFF

V: TRBV7-9
J: TRBJ2-1
size: -
D: TRBD2
DNA: TGTGCCAGCAGCGCCCCACTAGCGGGAGGGTCTCGGGAGCAGTTCTTC
CDR3: CASSAPLAGGSREQFF

V: TRBV19
J: TRBJ2-5
size: -
D: TRBD2
DNA: TGTGCCAGTAGTCCCGGGAGGGAGCTAGAGACCCAGTACTTC
CDR3: CASSPGRELETQYF

V: TRBV29-1
J: TRBJ1-1
size: -
D: -
DNA: TGCAGCGGGGAGGGAACAGTCTATGGGGCTTTCTTT
CDR3: CSGEGTVYGAFF

V: TRBV15
J: TRBJ2-7
size: -
D: -
DNA: TGTGCCACCAGCAGAGATGTTCAGGGTGCCTACGAGCAGTACTTC
CDR3: CATSRDVQGAYEQYF

V: TRBV9
J: TRBJ2-3
size: -
D: -
DNA: TGTGCCAGCAGCGTAGCTAGCACAGATACGCAGTATTTT
CDR3: CASSVASTDTQYF

V: TRBV4-3
J: TRBJ2-1
size: large
D: -
DNA: TGCGCCAGCAGCCAAGGTGCGGGCGTCTCCTACAATGAGCAGTTCTTC
CDR3: CASSQGAGVSYNEQFF

V: TRBV19
J: TRBJ2-7
size: -
D: -
DNA: TGTGCCAGTAGTATTGGGACGGGAGTGCCCTACGAGCAGTACTTC
CDR3: CASSIGTGVPYEQYF

V: TRBV28
J: TRBJ1-5
size: -
D: -
DNA: TGTGCCAGCAGTTTGGTGTTCAGAAATCAGCCCCAGCATTTT
CDR3: CASSLVFRNQPQHF

V: TRBV9
J: TRBJ1-2
size: -
D: -
DNA: TGTGCCAGCAGCGTAGTTCGGGGGAACTATGGCTACACCTTC
CDR3: CASSVVRGNYGYTF

V: TRBV27
J: TRBJ2-5
size: -
D: -
DNA: TGTGCCAGCAAATCAGGGGTATCCGGTGAGACCCAGTACTTC
CDR3: CASKSGVSGETQYF

V: TRBV12-5
J: TRBJ1-2
size: -
D: TRBD1
DNA: TGTGCTAGTGGCTATCCCCCGGGACAGGGTAATGATGGCTACACCTTC
CDR3: CASGYPPGQGNDGYTF

V: TRBV18
J: TRBJ1-1
size: -
D: -
DNA: TGTGCCAGCTCACCAGAGAAGAACACTGAAGCTTTCTTT
CDR3: CASSPEKNTEAFF

V: TRBV9
J: TRBJ2-5
size: -
D: TRBD1
DNA: TGTGCCAGCAGCATAGGGACAGCGTACCAAGAGACCCAGTACTTC
CDR3: CASSIGTAYQETQYF

V: TRBV7-2
J: TRBJ2-7
size: few
D: TRBD2
DNA: TGTGCCAGCAGCTCCCTAGCGGGAGGGTCGGGCGAGCAGTACTTC
CDR3: CASSSLAGGSGEQYF

V: TRBV7-2
J: TRBJ1-4
size: few
D: -
DNA: TGTGCCAGCAAACTTGGACTGTCTAATGAAAAACTGTTTTTT
CDR3: CASKLGLSNEKLFF

V: TRBV9
J: TRBJ2-3
size: -
D: TRBD2
DNA: TGTGCCAGCAGCGTGACTAGCGGGGGTATCACAGATACGCAGTATTTT
CDR3: CASSVTSGGITDTQYF

V: TRBV4-1
J: TRBJ2-7
size: -
D: -
DNA: TGCGCCAGCAGCCAAGATTACGATGACATTGCCTCCTACGAGCAGTACTTC
CDR3: CASSQDYDDIASYEQYF

V: TRBV19
J: TRBJ1-3
size: -
D: -
DNA: TGTGCCAGTACCGCGGGGAGACAACCTTCTGGAAACACCATATATTTT
CDR3: CASTAGRQPSGNTIYF

V: TRBV5-1
J: TRBJ2-3
size: -
D: TRBD2
DNA: TGCGCCAGCAGCTCTGATAGCGGGGGGTCCACAGATACGCAGTATTTT
CDR3: CASSSDSGGSTDTQYF

V: TRBV11-2
J: TRBJ1-3
size: -
D: -
DNA: TGTGCCAGCAGCTTCTCGGACGGGGTCGACACCATATATTTT
CDR3: CASSFSDGVDTIYF

V: TRBV7-2
J: TRBJ2-7
size: -
D: -
DNA: TGTGCCAGCAGCTTTGTCGGGGACTGGCTCGGAGAGCAGTACTTC
CDR3: CASSFVGDWLGEQYF

V: TRBV4-1
J: TRBJ1-1
size: -
D: -
DNA: TGCGCCAGCAGCCAAGGAGTTTTTTCAGGCCTGAACACTGAAGCTTTCTTT
CDR3: CASSQGVFSGLNTEAFF

V: TRBV19
J: TRBJ2-7
size: -
D: TRBD1
DNA: TGTGCCAGTAGTATTCGGACAGGGGCGTCCTACGAGCAGTACTTC
CDR3: CASSIRTGASYEQYF

V: TRBV27
J: TRBJ2-7
size: once
D: -
DNA: TGTGCCAGCAGTTCCCAGGGCTACGAGCAGTACTTC
CDR3: CASSSQGYEQYF

V: TRBV2
J: TRBJ2-1
size: -
D: -
DNA: TGTGCCAGCGGGGAGGTCAATGAGCAGTTCTTC
CDR3: CASGEVNEQFF

V: TRBV7-8
J: TRBJ1-3
size: -
D: -
DNA: TGTGCCAGCAGCTTACAGGGTTACTCTGGAAACACCATATATTTT
CDR3: CASSLQGYSGNTIYF

V: TRBV18
J: TRBJ2-1
size: few
D: TRBD1
DNA: TGTGCCAGCTCACCTCTGGGACAGGACTACAATGAGCAGTTCTTC
CDR3: CASSPLGQDYNEQFF